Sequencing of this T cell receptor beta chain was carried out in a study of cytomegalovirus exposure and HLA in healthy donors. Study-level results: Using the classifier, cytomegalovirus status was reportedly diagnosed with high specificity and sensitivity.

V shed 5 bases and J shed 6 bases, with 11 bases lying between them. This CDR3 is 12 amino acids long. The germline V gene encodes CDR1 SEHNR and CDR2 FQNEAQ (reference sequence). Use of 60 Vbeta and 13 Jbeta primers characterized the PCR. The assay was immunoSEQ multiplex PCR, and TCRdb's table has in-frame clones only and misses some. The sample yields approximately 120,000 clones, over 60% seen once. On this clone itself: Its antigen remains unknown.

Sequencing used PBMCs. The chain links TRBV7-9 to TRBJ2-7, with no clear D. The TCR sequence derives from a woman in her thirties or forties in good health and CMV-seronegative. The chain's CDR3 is CASSIDPGEQYF. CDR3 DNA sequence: TGTGCCAGCAGCATAGATCCGGGCGAGCAGTACTTC.